Included here is one TCR beta chain sequence, with context. Unmatched junction bases numbered 8, after V lost 4 bases and J lost 9 bases. The CDR3 is 15 residues long. From germline, CDR1 is MGHRA and CDR2 YSYEKL. Assay: immunoSEQ multiplex PCR; the TCRdb copy retains only in-frame clones and omits some. The sample comprises about 60,000 clones, more than 70% of which are singletons, and 0.5% rests with the top ten. Single viable CD3+CD4+CD8-CD45RO+ cells were sorted as the memory CD4+ T cells. This record comes from a study of memory CD4+ T cells and cytomegalovirus serostatus. Specimen: memory CD4+ T cells from blood. The rearrangement uses TRBV4-1 and TRBJ1-4; 10 bases are shared with TRBD1. The receptor's source is an adult in good health and CMV-seronegative. Some clones in this sample may be carry-over from other donors' samples. The CDR3 loop reads CASSLGQGDFKKLFF. The CDR3 region has the DNA TGCGCCAGCAGCCTCGGACAGGGGGATTTCAAAAAACTGTTTTTT.